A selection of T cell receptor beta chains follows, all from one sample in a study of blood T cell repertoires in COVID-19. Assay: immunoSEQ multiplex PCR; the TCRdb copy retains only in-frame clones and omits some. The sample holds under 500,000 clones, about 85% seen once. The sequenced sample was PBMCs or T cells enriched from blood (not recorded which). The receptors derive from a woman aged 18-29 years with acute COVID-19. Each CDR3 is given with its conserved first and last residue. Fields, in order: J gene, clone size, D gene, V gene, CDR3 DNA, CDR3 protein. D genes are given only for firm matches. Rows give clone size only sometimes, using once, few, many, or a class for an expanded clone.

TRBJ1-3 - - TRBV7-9 TGTGCCAGCAGCTTAGATGCCGCGAGGCTCTCTGGAAACACCATATATTTT CASSLDAARLSGNTIYF
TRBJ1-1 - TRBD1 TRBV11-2 TGTGCCAGCAGCCTGACAGGGTTTACTGAAGCTTTCTTT CASSLTGFTEAFF
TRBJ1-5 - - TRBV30 TGTGCCTGGAGTCCCCTTCAGGGTCAGCCCCAGCATTTT CAWSPLQGQPQHF
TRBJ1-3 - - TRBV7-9 TGTGCCAGCAGCCCTAGAAAGGGAAACACCATATATTTT CASSPRKGNTIYF
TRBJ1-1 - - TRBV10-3 TGTGCCATCAGGGACACTTCTTTGCCTGAAGCTTTCTTT CAIRDTSLPEAFF
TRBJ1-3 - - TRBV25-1 TGTGCCAGCAGTAGAGGAGTGGCTTTCTCTGGAAACACCATATATTTT CASSRGVAFSGNTIYF
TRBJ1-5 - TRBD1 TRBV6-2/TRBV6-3 TGTGCCAGCAGCCAACCCGGGACAGGGGGATATAGCAATCAGCCCCAGCATTTT CASSQPGTGGYSNQPQHF
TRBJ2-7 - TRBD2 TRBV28 TGTGCCAGCAGCCCCACTAGCGGTCCTCCCTACGAGCAGTACTTC CASSPTSGPPYEQYF
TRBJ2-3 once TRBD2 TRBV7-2 TGTGCCAGCAGCTCCCGCCTGGCGGGAGGGTTGGATACGCAGTATTTT CASSSRLAGGLDTQYF
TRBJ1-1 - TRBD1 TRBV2 TGTGCCAGAAGAAACAGGGGGCCTGGCACTGAAGCTTTCTTT CARRNRGPGTEAFF
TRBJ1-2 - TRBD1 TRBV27 TGTGCCAGCAGTATAACCAGGGGGCCGGGTAACTATGGCTACACCTTC CASSITRGPGNYGYTF
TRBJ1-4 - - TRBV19 TGTGCCAGTAGTACTCTCTCGAGGGCTAATGAAAAACTGTTTTTT CASSTLSRANEKLFF
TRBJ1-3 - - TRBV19 TGTGCCAGTACAGGGAAATCTGGAAACACCATATATTTT CASTGKSGNTIYF
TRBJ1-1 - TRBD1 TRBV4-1 TGCGCCAGCAGCCAAGCCGAGGGACAGGGGTTCGCTTTCTTT CASSQAEGQGFAFF
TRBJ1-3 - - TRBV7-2 TGTGCCAGCAGCTCAGGGGCTGGAAACACCATATATTTT CASSSGAGNTIYF
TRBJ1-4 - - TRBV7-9 TGTGCCAGCAGCTTATGGACTTCAACTAATGAAAAACTGTTTTTT CASSLWTSTNEKLFF
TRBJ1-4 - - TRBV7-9 TGTGCCAGCAGCTGGGCAAAGGGGAAAAACGATGAAAAACTGTTTTTT CASSWAKGKNDEKLFF
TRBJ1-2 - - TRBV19 TGTGCCAGACCCGGAACAGCTAACTATGGCTACACCTTC CARPGTANYGYTF
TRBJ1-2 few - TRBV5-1 TGCGCCAGCAGCCAGGACACTCAAGGGCTTGGCTACACCTTC CASSQDTQGLGYTF
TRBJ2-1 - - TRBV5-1 TGCGCCAGCAGCCCGGGGTACAACAATGAGCAGTTCTTC CASSPGYNNEQFF
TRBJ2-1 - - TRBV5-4 TGTGCCAGCAGCTTGGAGAGGGTGACCTACAATGAGCAGTTCTTC CASSLERVTYNEQFF
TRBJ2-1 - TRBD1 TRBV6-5 TGTGCCAGCAGCAAAGGACAGGGGCGTTACAATGAGCAGTTCTTC CASSKGQGRYNEQFF
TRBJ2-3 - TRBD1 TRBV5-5 TGTGCCAGCAGCCCACTACAGGGGGCAAGAGATACGCAGTATTTT CASSPLQGARDTQYF
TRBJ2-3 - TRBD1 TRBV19 TGTGCCAGTAAATCGACAGGGGCGTTTGATACGCAGTATTTT CASKSTGAFDTQYF
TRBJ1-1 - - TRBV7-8 TGTGCCAGCAGCTTAGCGCCAAAACAGGGTACTGAAGCTTTCTTT CASSLAPKQGTEAFF
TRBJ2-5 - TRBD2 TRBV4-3 TGCGCCAGCAGCCGTGGGACTAGCGGATGGGAGACCCAGTACTTC CASSRGTSGWETQYF
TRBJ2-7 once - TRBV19 TGTGCCAGTAGTAACAGGGCCGAGCAGTACTTC CASSNRAEQYF
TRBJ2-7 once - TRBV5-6 TGTGCCAGCAGCTTGGCTTCCTACGAGCAGTACTTC CASSLASYEQYF
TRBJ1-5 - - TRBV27 TGTGCCAGCAGTTTGACAGTTCGGCAGCCCCAGCATTTT CASSLTVRQPQHF
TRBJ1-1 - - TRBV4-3 TGCGCCAGCAGCCAACAATCAAGAGATCGGTACACTGAAGCTTTCTTT CASSQQSRDRYTEAFF
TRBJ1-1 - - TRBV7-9 TGTGCCAGCAGTCGGGGACTTCACGCGGCTTTCTTT CASSRGLHAAFF
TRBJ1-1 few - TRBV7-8 TGTGCCAGCAGCTACAGGCACGGGCGAACGAACACTGAAGCTTTCTTT CASSYRHGRTNTEAFF
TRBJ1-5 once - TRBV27 TGTGCCAGCAGTTCGCGCCCTTCAGGGCGTCAGCCCCAGCATTTT CASSSRPSGRQPQHF
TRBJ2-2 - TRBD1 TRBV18 TGTGCCAGCTCACCTGTTACGGGACAGTATACCGGGGAGCTGTTTTTT CASSPVTGQYTGELFF
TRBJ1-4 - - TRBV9 TGTGCCAGCAGCGTAGAGGGAACGGGAGGAACTAATGAAAAACTGTTTTTT CASSVEGTGGTNEKLFF
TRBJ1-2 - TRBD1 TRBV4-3 TGCGCCAGCAGCCAGGAGCCACCGGGACAGGGTGCGTGGAACTATGGCTACACCTTC CASSQEPPGQGAWNYGYTF
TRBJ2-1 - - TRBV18 TGTGCCAGCTCACCAAGAGGAGAGACCTACAATGAGCAGTTCTTC CASSPRGETYNEQFF
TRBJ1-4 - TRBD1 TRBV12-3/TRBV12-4 TGTGCCAGCAGGGGACAGCTTAATGAAAAACTGTTTTTT CASRGQLNEKLFF
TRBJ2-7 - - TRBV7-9 TGTGCCAGCAGTTCAAACGGGGGTTTCGCCTACGAGCAGTACTTC CASSSNGGFAYEQYF
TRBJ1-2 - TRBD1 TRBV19 TGTGCCAGTACTATCGACAGGGGGCGGCTCGACTACACCTTC CASTIDRGRLDYTF
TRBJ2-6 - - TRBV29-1 TGCAGCGTTACAGGCACCTCTGGGGCCAACGTCCTGACTTTC CSVTGTSGANVLTF
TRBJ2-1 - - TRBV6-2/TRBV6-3 TGTGCCAGCAGTCAACGAGGGTGGGATTACAATGAGCAGTTCTTC CASSQRGWDYNEQFF
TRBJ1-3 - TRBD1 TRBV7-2 TGTGCCAGCAGCACACAGGGGGCCCAAGGAGACACCATATATTTT CASSTQGAQGDTIYF
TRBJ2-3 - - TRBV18 TGTGCCAGCTCAGGACAGAGAGGCACAGATACGCAGTATTTT CASSGQRGTDTQYF
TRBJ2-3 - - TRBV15 TGTGCCACCAGCCACCGTAAGGGAGTGTTAGATACGCAGTATTTT CATSHRKGVLDTQYF
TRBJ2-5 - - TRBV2 TGTGCCAGTGCTTACAGCAAAGAGACCCAGTACTTC CASAYSKETQYF
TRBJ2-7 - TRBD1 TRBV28 TGTGCCAGCAGTAAACAGGGGGGAAGAAACTACGAGCAGTACTTC CASSKQGGRNYEQYF
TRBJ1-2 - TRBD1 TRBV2 TGTGCCAGCAGTGAAGCCGGACAGGGACTTGGCTACACCTTC CASSEAGQGLGYTF
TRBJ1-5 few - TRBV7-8 TGTGCCAGCAGGGCGGGGTCTAGCAATCAGCCCCAGCATTTT CASRAGSSNQPQHF
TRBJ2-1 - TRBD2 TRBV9 TGTGCCAGCAGCGTGGGGGAGGGGACCTACAATGAGCAGTTCTTC CASSVGEGTYNEQFF
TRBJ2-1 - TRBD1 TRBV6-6 TGTGCCAGCACCCCGCGACAGGGTGAGCAGTTCTTC CASTPRQGEQFF
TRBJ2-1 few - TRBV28 TGTGCCAGCAGTTTCGGGTGGGGGGATGAGCAGTTCTTC CASSFGWGDEQFF
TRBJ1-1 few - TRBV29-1 TGCAGCGTTCCCCCGACAGGACCGAACACTGAAGCTTTCTTT CSVPPTGPNTEAFF
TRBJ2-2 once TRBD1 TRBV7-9 TGTGCCAGCAGCCTAACAGGGGGGAACACCGGGGAGCTGTTTTTT CASSLTGGNTGELFF
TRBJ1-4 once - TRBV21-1 TGTGCCAGCAGCATCGGCAGGGGGCCTAATGAAAAACTGTTTTTT CASSIGRGPNEKLFF
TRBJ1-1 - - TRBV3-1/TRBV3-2 TGTGCCAGCAGGGGGGACTGGAAGGAGGCTTTCTTT CASRGDWKEAFF
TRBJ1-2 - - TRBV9 TGTGCCAGCAGCGAGACAGCCAATGGCTACACCTTC CASSETANGYTF
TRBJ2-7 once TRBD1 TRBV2 TGTGCCAGCAAGCGGACAGGGTACGAGCAGTACTTC CASKRTGYEQYF
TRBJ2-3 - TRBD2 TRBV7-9 TGTGCCAGCAGCTTAGGCGTTAGCGGGGGCCCGAGCACAGATACGCAGTATTTT CASSLGVSGGPSTDTQYF
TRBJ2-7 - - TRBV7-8 TGTGCCAGCAGCTCCCCTACAGTTCCGCCAACCTACGAGCAGTACTTC CASSSPTVPPTYEQYF